This entry lists 13 T cell receptor beta chains sequenced from one sample in a study of monozygotic twins with cystic fibrosis. The table came from immunoSEQ multiplex PCR; TCRdb's copy has only in-frame clones and leaves some out. The sample holds approximately 32,000 clones, 90% to 97% seen once. Material for sequencing was blood. These receptors were obtained from a girl under 10 years old with cystic fibrosis.

This chain connects TRBV6-1 to TRBJ2-3; 7 bases line up with TRBD1. CDR1 and CDR2 (germline): MNHNS, SASEGT. The ends lost 8 bases at V and 0 bases at J; junction bases unmatched: 8. The length of the CDR3 is 15 residues. CDR3 amino acids: CASRNRGQSTDTQYF. In DNA, the CDR3 is TGTGCCAGCCGGAACAGGGGACAGAGCACAGATACGCAGTATTTT.

The gene calls are TRBV27 and TRBJ2-7; the match to TRBD2 covers 10 bases. The CDR3 runs to 15 residues. The germline V gene encodes CDR1 MNHEY and CDR2 SMNVEV (reference sequence). V gave up 9 bases and J gave up 3 bases; unmatched junction bases: 11. CDR3 in amino acids: CARGLSGRTHYEQYF. The CDR3 bases are TGTGCCAGGGGACTTAGCGGGAGGACACACTACGAGCAGTACTTC.

The genes are TRBV2 and TRBJ2-3, with D tentatively TRBD1 (6 bases). Germline lookup yields CDR1 SNHLY and CDR2 FYNNEI. The CDR3 contains 14 residues. V shed 8 bases and J shed 2 bases, with 14 bases lying between them. The CDR3 DNA reads TGTGCCAGCCACTCTGGACAGTACACAGATACGCAGTATTTT. Its protein product is CASHSGQYTDTQYF. The full variable domain, with the rest looked up from reference TRBV2 and TRBJ2-3, is EPEVTQTPSHQVTQMGQEVILRCVPISNHLYFYWYRQILGQKVEFLVSFYNNEISEKSEIFDDQFSVERPDGSNFTLKIRSTKLEDSAMYFCASHSGQYTDTQYFGPGTRLTVL.

The chain couples TRBV7-9 to TRBJ1-1; TRBD1 aligns across 7 bases. In germline, CDR1 is SEHNR, CDR2 FQNEAQ (reference sequence). The CDR3 length is 16 residues. The V segment lost 5 bases and the J segment 6 bases; nucleotides outside the gene matches: 15. The CDR3 DNA follows: TGTGCCAGCAGCAGAACGACAGGGTCTGAGGTTTCTGAAGCTTTCTTT. Its translation is CASSRTTGSEVSEAFF. Looking up the rest from reference TRBV7-9 and TRBJ1-1 gives the full variable domain: DTGVSQNPRHKITKRGQNVTFRCDPISEHNRLYWYRQTLGQGPEFLTYFQNEAQLEKSRLLSDRFSAERPKGSFSTLEIQRTEQGDSAMYLCASSRTTGSEVSEAFFGQGTRLTVV.

V usage is TRBV20-1 and J usage is TRBJ1-1, with 8 bases aligning to TRBD1. The germline CDR1 and CDR2 sequences are DFQATT and SNEGSKA (reference sequence). V lost 8 bases and J lost 1; bases outside the gene matches: 0. There are 11 residues in the CDR3. The CDR3 DNA is TGCAGTACAGGGGGGAACACTGAAGCTTTCTTT. Protein sequence: CSTGGNTEAFF.

The CDR3 bases are TGTGCCAGCAGCTTAGATCCGGACAGCACAGATACGCAGTATTTT. Its protein product is CASSLDPDSTDTQYF. The rearrangement uses TRBV11-2 and TRBJ2-3; D gene uncertain. Germline lookup yields CDR1 SGHAT and CDR2 FQNNGV. Trimming shortened V by 0 bases and J by 0 bases, and 7 bases separated the two germline ends. The CDR3 has 15 amino acids.

This chain joins TRBV28 and TRBJ1-2, with 10 bases identical to TRBD1. Germline lookup yields CDR1 MDHEN and CDR2 SYDVKM. V trimming: 3 bases; J trimming: 8 bases; junction bases outside the gene matches: 12. The CDR3 contains 16 residues. The CDR3 bases are TGTGCCAGCAGTTTTTTGGGGACAGGGGCCTCGGCAGGCTACACCTTC. As protein: CASSFLGTGASAGYTF.

The rearrangement uses TRBV5-4 and TRBJ2-7; TRBD1 is a possible D gene (6 bases). With 4 bases removed from V and 2 bases from J, the gap between germline ends came to 10 bases. Germline CDR1 reads SGHNT; CDR2 reads YYREEE (reference sequence). CDR3 length: 13 residues. The CDR3 is CASSLQGTYEQYF. CDR3 nucleotide sequence: TGTGCCAGCAGCCTCCAGGGGACCTACGAGCAGTACTTC.

The chain couples TRBV5-4 to TRBJ1-2, with a possible D match to TRBD1 (6 bases). The V and J ends lost 4 bases and 8 bases respectively, with 12 bases between them. From germline, CDR1 is SGHNT and CDR2 YYREEE (reference sequence). The CDR3 runs to 12 residues. DNA for the CDR3: TGTGCCAGCAGCCCGGACAGTAACGGCTACACCTTC. Protein sequence: CASSPDSNGYTF.

This chain connects TRBV18 to TRBJ2-1, with 12 bases matching TRBD2. J lost 0 bases, V lost 4 bases, and 10 bases had no gene match. The CDR3 has 19 amino acids. The germline gives CDR1 KGHSH, CDR2 LQKENI. The CDR3 DNA reads TGTGCCAGCTCACTCTTAGGACTAGCGGGATCGAGCTCCTACAATGAGCAGTTCTTC. As protein: CASSLLGLAGSSSYNEQFF.

The V and J genes are TRBV18 and TRBJ2-5, with 11 bases aligning to TRBD1. The CDR3 sequence is 16 residues long. CDR1 KGHSH and CDR2 LQKENI come from the germline V gene. The V segment lost 3 bases and the J segment 4 bases; nucleotides outside the gene matches: 7. Here the CDR3 DNA reads TGTGCCAGCTCACCTTCAGGACAGGGGGCCCCAGAGACCCAGTACTTC. This encodes CASSPSGQGAPETQYF. Variable domain in full (rest from reference TRBV18 and TRBJ2-5): NAGVMQNPRHLVRRRGQEARLRCSPMKGHSHVYWYRQLPEEGLKFMVYLQKENIIDESGMPKERFSAEFPKEGPSILRIQQVVRGDSAAYFCASSPSGQGAPETQYFGPGTRLLVL.

V is TRBV19 and J is TRBJ2-2; tentatively, D is TRBD2 (5 bases). V was cut by 7 bases and J by 6 bases, with 18 bases left in between. Per germline, CDR1 LNHDA and CDR2 SQIVND (reference sequence). The CDR3 is 15 residues long. CDR3 region: CASTLGTRGSGELFF. The CDR3 nucleotides are TGTGCCAGTACCTTGGGAACTAGAGGTTCCGGGGAGCTGTTTTTT.

The genes are TRBV5-4 and TRBJ1-1; D gene ambiguous. V was trimmed by 4 bases and J by 6 bases, leaving 13 bases between them. The germline CDR1 and CDR2 sequences are SGHNT and YYREEE (reference sequence). This CDR3 region has 13 residues. DNA for the CDR3: TGTGCCAGCAGCACGCCGCCGGGCCCTGAAGCTTTCTTT. It codes for CASSTPPGPEAFF.